The source of this T cell receptor (beta chain) is a study of T cell repertoires in cytomegalovirus infection. For the study at large: Public signatures in TCR beta pointed to CMV infection and matching HLA type. Study outcomes and limitations: The ex vivo response was dominated by HLA-C-restricted CMV-specific TCR beta clonotypes. Public TCR beta family frequency separated CMV-and-HLA carriers, including in an independent cohort.

TCRdb re-analysed the reads in MiXCR, keeping a single row per CDR3 protein. The sample has some 68,000 distinct CDR3 sequences, 22% seen once; the top ten hold 60% to 80%. Of note for this clonotype: Its antigen is not identified.

The CDR3 totals 15 residues. Germline V gene data show CDR1 as SGHRS and CDR2 as YFSETQ. With 4 bases removed from V and 0 bases from J, the gap between germline ends came to 11 bases. The specimen sequenced was PBMCs, sequenced either directly or after in vitro stimulation (not recorded which). This clonotype originated in a human donor in good health (CMV status not recorded). Some clones in this sample may be carry-over from other donors' samples. The rearrangement uses TRBV5-1 and TRBJ2-1, with a possible D match to TRBD1 (5 bases). The CDR3 sequence is CASSPARASYNEQFF. The CDR3 bases are TGCGCCAGCAGCCCGGCCAGGGCCTCCTACAATGAGCAGTTCTTC.